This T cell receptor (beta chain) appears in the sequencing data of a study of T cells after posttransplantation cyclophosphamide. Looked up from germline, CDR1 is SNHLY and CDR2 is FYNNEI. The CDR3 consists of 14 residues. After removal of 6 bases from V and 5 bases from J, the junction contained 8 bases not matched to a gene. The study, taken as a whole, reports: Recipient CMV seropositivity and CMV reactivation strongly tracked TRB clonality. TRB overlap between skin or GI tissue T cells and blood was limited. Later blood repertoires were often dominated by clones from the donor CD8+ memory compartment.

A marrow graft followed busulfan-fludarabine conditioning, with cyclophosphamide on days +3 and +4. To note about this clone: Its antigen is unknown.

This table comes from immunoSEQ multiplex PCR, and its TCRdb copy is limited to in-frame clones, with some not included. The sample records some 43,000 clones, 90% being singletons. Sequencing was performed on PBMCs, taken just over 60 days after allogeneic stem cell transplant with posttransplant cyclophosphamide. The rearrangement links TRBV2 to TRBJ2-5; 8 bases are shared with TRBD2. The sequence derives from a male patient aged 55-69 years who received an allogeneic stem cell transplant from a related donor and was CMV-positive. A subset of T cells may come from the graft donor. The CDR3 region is CASSVERGLETQYF. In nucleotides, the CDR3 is TGTGCCAGCAGCGTTGAGCGGGGGTTGGAGACCCAGTACTTC.